The entry below describes one T cell receptor (beta chain). What it recognizes is unknown. The entry originates in a study of CD8+ T cells in alopecia areata. Study outcomes and limitations: For lesional scalp, especially alopecia totalis/universalis, clonality was higher than in normal scalp.

Following RNA extraction, reverse transcription yielded cDNA that acted as the sequencing template. Here immunoSEQ multiplex PCR was the method, and the copy in TCRdb shows in-frame clones only, minus some. This sample has about 200,000 clones; roughly three fifths occur once, and the top ten carry 4.9%. Source material: CD8+ T cells sorted from blood. This receptor was obtained from a human donor in good health.

The CDR3 loop reads CASSLGPLTGELFF. CDR3 coding DNA: TGCGCCAGCAGCTTGGGGCCGTTAACCGGGGAGCTGTTTTTT. This rearrangement joins TRBV5-1 to TRBJ2-2; D not resolved. The germline gives CDR1 SGHRS, CDR2 YFSETQ. Between the trimmed V and J ends, which lost 0 bases and 5 bases, there was a span of 8 bases. This CDR3 contains 14 residues.